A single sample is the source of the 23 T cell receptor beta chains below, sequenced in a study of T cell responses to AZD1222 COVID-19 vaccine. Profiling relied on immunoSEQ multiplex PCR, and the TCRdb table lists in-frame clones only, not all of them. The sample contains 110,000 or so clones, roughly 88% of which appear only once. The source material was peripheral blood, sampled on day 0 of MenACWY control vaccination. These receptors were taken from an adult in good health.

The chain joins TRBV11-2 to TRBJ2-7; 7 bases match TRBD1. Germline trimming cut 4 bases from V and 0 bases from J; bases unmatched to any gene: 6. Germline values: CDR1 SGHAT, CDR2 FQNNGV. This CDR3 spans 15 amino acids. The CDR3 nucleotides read TGTGCCAGCAGCTCTAATCGGGACAGCTCCTACGAGCAGTACTTC. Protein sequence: CASSSNRDSSYEQYF.

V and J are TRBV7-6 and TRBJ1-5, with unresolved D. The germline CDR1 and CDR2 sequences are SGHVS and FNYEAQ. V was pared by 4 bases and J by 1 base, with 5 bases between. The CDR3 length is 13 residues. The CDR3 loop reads CASSYDSNQPQHF. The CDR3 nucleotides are TGTGCCAGCAGCTACGACAGCAATCAGCCCCAGCATTTT.

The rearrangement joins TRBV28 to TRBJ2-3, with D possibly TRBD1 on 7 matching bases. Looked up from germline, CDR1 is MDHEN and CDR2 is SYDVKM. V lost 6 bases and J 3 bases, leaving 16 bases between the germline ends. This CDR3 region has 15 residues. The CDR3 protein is CASRLGQEGTDTQYF. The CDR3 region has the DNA TGTGCCAGCAGATTAGGACAGGAGGGGACAGATACGCAGTATTTT.

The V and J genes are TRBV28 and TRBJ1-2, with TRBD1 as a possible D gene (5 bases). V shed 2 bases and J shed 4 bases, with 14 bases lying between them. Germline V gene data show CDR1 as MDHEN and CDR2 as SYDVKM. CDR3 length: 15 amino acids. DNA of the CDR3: TGTGCCAGCAGTTTAGAAGGGGATTGGCGCTATGGCTACACCTTC. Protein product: CASSLEGDWRYGYTF.

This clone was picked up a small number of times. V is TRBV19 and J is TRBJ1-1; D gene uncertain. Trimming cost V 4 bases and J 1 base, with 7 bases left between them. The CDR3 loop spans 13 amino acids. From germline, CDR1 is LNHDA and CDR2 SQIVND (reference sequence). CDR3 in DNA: TGTGCCAGTAGTACTGCCGGGAACACTGAAGCTTTCTTT. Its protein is CASSTAGNTEAFF.

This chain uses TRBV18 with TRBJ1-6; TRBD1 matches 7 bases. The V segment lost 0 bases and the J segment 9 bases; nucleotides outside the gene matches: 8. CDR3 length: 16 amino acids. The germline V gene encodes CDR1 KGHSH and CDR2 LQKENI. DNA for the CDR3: TGTGCCAGCTCACCACCGAACAGGGGAGCGGGTTCACCCCTCCACTTT. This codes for CASSPPNRGAGSPLHF.

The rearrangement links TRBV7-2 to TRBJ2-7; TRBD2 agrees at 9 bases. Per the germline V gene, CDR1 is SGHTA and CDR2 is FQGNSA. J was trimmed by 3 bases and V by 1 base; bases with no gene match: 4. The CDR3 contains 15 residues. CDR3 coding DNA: TGTGCCAGCAGCTTAGATGGGACTAGCTTCTACGAGCAGTACTTC. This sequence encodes CASSLDGTSFYEQYF.

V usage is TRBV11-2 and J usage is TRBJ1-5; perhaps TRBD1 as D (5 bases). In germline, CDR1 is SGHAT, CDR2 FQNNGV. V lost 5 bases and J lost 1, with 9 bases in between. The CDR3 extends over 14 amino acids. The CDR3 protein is CASSPAGSNQPQHF. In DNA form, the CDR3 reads TGTGCCAGCAGCCCCGCAGGGAGCAATCAGCCCCAGCATTTT.

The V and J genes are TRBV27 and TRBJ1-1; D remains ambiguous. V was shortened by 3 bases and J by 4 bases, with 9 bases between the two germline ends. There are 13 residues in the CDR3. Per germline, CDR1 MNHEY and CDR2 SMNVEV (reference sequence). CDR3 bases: TGTGCCAGCAGTTTGGGATGGGGCACTGAAGCTTTCTTT. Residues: CASSLGWGTEAFF.

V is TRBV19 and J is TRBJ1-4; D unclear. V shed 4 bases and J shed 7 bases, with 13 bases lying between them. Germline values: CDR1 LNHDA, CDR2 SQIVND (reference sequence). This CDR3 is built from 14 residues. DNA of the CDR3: TGTGCCAGTAGTACAGAGAGGGTCGGTGAAAAACTGTTTTTT. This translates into CASSTERVGEKLFF.

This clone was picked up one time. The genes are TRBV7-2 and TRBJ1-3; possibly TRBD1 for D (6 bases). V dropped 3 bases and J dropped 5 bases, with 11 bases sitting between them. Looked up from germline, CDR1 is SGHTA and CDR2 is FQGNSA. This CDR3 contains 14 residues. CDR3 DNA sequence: TGTGCCAGCAGCTTTGCAGGGGAGAGAAACACCATATATTTT. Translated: CASSFAGERNTIYF.

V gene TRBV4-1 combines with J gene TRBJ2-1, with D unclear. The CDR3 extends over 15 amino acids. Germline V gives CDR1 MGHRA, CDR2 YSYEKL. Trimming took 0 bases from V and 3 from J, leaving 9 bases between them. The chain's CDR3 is CASSQDPRYYNEQFF. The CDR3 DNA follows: TGCGCCAGCAGCCAAGATCCTAGGTACTACAATGAGCAGTTCTTC.

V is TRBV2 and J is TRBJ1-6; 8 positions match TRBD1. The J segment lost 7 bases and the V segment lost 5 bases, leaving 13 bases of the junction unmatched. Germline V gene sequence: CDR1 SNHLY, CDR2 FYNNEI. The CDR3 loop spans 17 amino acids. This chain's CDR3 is CASSISSGTGLNSPLHF. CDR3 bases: TGTGCCAGCAGTATTTCATCCGGGACAGGACTGAATTCACCCCTCCACTTT.

In nucleotides, the CDR3 is TGTGCCAGCAGCTTAAGCGGACAAGAGACCCAGTACTTC. Its translation: CASSLSGQETQYF. V and J are TRBV7-2 and TRBJ2-5; D may be TRBD2 (5 bases). The length of the CDR3 is 13 residues. V was trimmed by 2 bases and J by 2 bases, leaving 6 bases between them. CDR1 SGHTA and CDR2 FQGNSA come from the germline V gene.

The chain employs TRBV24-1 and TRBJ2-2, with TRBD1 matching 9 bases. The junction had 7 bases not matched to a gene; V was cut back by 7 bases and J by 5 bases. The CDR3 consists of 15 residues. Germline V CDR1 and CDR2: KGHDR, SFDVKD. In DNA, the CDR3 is TGTGCCACCAGAGGACAGGGGCCAGGGACCGGGGAGCTGTTTTTT. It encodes CATRGQGPGTGELFF.

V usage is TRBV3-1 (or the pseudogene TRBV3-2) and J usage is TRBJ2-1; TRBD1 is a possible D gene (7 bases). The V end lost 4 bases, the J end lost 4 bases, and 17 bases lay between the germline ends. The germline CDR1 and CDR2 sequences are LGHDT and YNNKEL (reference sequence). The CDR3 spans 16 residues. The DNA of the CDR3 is TGTGCCAGCAGCCCGCTCGGCAGGGGGGTTTACAATGAGCAGTTCTTC. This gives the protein CASSPLGRGVYNEQFF.

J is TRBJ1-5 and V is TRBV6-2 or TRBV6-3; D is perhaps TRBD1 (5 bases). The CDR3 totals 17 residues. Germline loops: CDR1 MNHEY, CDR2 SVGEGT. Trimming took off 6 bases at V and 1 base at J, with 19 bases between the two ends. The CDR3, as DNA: TGTGCCAGCAGCACCCGCAGGGCCCCATCAAGCAATCAGCCCCAGCATTTT. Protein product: CASSTRRAPSSNQPQHF.

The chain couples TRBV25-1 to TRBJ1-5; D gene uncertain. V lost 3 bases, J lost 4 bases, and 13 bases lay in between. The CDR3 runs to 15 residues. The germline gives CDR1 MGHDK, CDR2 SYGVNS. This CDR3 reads CASSEGLRENQPQHF. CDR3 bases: TGTGCCAGCAGTGAGGGTTTGAGGGAAAATCAGCCCCAGCATTTT.

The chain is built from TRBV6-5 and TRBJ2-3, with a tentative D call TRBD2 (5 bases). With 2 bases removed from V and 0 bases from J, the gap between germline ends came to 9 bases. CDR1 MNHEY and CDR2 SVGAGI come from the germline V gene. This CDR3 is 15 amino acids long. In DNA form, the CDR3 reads TGTGCCAGCAGTTACGAGCGGCAGAGCACAGATACGCAGTATTTT. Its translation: CASSYERQSTDTQYF.

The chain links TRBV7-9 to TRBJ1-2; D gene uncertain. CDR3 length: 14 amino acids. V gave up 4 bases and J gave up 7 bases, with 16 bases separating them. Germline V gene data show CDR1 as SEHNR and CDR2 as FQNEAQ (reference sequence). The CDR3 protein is CASSSSGSGSGYTF. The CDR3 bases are TGTGCCAGCAGCTCATCCGGCTCGGGTAGTGGCTACACCTTC.

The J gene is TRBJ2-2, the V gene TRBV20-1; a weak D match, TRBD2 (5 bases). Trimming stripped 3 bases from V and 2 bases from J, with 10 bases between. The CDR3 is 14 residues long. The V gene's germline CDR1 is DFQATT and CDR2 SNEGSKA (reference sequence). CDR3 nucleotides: TGCAGTGCTAGTCGACTACCCAACACCGGGGAGCTGTTTTTT. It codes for CSASRLPNTGELFF.

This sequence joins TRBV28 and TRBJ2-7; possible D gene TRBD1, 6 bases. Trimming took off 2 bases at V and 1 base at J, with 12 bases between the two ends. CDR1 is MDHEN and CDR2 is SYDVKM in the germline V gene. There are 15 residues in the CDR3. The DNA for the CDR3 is TGTGCCAGCAGTTTAGAAACAGGGAATTCCTACGAGCAGTACTTC. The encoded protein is CASSLETGNSYEQYF.

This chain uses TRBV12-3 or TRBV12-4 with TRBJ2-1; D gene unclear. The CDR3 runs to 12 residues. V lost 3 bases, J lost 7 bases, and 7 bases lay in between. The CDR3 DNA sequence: TGTGCCAGCAGTTTTTTGGGGAATGAGCAGTTCTTC. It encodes CASSFLGNEQFF.